The text below deals with one T cell receptor beta chain. Its antigen is not identified. Time point reported: week 35, safety follow-up. The content of each vaccine dose was 300 ug of mutant IDH1 20-mer peptide, and topical imiquimod accompanied it. The protocol was immunoSEQ multiplex PCR, while the TCRdb copy is restricted to in-frame clones and leaves out a portion. The table records more than 55,000 clones, around four fifths of them present only once. These data are taken from a study of a mutant IDH1 vaccine in newly diagnosed glioma. Overall study context: Visit V12 happened at week 35; visit V13 happened at week 47.

The material sequenced was PBMCs, taken from a glioma patient whose treatment included an IDH1 peptide vaccine. The TCR sequence derives from a man aged 25 to 45 with glioma.

Here the CDR3 DNA reads TGCGCCAGCAGCTCCGGGGGACTAGGCGAAACTATGGATACGCAGTATTTT. Translating gives CASSSGGLGETMDTQYF. The rearrangement joins TRBV4-1 to TRBJ2-3; 8 nucleotides agree with TRBD2. From germline, CDR1 is MGHRA and CDR2 YSYEKL. The junction had 16 bases not matched to a gene; V was cut back by 5 bases and J by 6 bases. There are 17 residues in the CDR3.